What follows are 14 T cell receptor beta chains derived from one specimen sequenced in a study of T cell repertoires in cytomegalovirus infection. Using its own MiXCR run on the reads, TCRdb lists one record per CDR3 protein. This sample has some 560,000 distinct CDR3 sequences; around 40% occur once, and the top ten carry about 46%. Their specific antigens are unknown. The sample was cultured PBMCs, taken from culture after CMV antigen stimulation. The receptors were gathered from a human donor in good health (CMV status not recorded). Some clones in this sample may be carry-over from other donors' samples.

The chain uses TRBV10-3 and TRBJ2-1; D unresolved. Germline loops: CDR1 ENHRY, CDR2 SYGVKD. Trimming shortened V by 3 bases and J by 7 bases, and 7 bases separated the two germline ends. CDR3 length equals 12 residues. In DNA form, the CDR3 reads TGTGCCATCAGTGACCTGAGGAATGAGCAGTTCTTC. Translating gives CAISDLRNEQFF.

The chain carries TRBV11-2 and TRBJ2-3, with TRBD2 identical over 9 bases. Per germline, CDR1 SGHAT and CDR2 FQNNGV. The trim removed 5 bases at V and 6 bases at J, leaving 9 bases unmatched. The CDR3 is 15 amino acids. The CDR3, as DNA: TGTGCCAGCAGCCCAGTGCGGGGGGGGGGGGATACGCAGTATTTT. It translates to CASSPVRGGGDTQYF.

This clonotype showed up just a few times. The chain recombines TRBV5-4 with TRBJ2-1; 8 bases map to TRBD2. V gave up 4 bases and J gave up 8 bases; unmatched junction bases: 8. Looked up from germline, CDR1 is SGHNT and CDR2 is YYREEE (reference sequence). This CDR3 is built from 14 residues. The CDR3 sequence: CASSPIAGRDEQFF. CDR3 sequence (DNA): TGTGCCAGCAGCCCCATAGCGGGGAGGGATGAGCAGTTCTTC. The variable domain in full, completed from reference TRBV5-4 and TRBJ2-1, reads ETGVTQSPTHLIKTRGQQVTLRCSSQSGHNTVSWYQQALGQGPQFIFQYYREEENGRGNFPPRFSGLQFPNYSSELNVNALELDDSALYLCASSPIAGRDEQFFGPGTRLTVL.

This clonotype has just a few counts. The chain is built from TRBV25-1 and TRBJ2-1, with TRBD2 identical over 13 bases. The CDR3 runs to 15 residues. Germline V lookup: CDR1 MGHDK, CDR2 SYGVNS. V shed 10 bases, J shed 4 bases, and the junction held 7 bases outside the gene matches. The CDR3 protein is CATRGLAGTYNEQFF. The DNA of the CDR3 is TGTGCCACCAGGGGACTAGCGGGAACTTACAATGAGCAGTTCTTC.

This chain links TRBV4-3 with TRBJ2-7; D unresolved. Germline V gene sequence: CDR1 LGHNA, CDR2 YSLEER. This CDR3 contains 13 residues. Trimming took off 4 bases at V and 4 bases at J, with 11 bases between the two ends. DNA for the CDR3: TGCGCCAGCAGCCCGACTGTGTTTTACGAGCAGTACTTC. Amino acid sequence: CASSPTVFYEQYF.

The chain couples TRBV7-2 to TRBJ1-1; possibly TRBD1 for D (5 bases). Trimming pared 3 bases from V and 2 bases from J, leaving 10 bases between. Germline V gene data show CDR1 as SGHTA and CDR2 as FQGNSA. This CDR3 has 14 residues. Here the CDR3 DNA reads TGTGCCAGCAGCTTGACAGCTATAAACACTGAAGCTTTCTTT. It specifies CASSLTAINTEAFF.

The chain employs TRBV29-1 and TRBJ2-3, with TRBD1 matching over 8 bases. Trimming took 5 bases from V and 0 from J; bases not matched to a gene: 13. Germline loops: CDR1 SQVTM, CDR2 ANQGSEA. The CDR3 runs to 17 residues. CDR3 sequence: CSVYGQGHDKSTDTQYF. The CDR3 DNA sequence: TGCAGCGTTTACGGACAGGGTCATGATAAAAGCACAGATACGCAGTATTTT.

The V gene is TRBV5-1, the J gene TRBJ2-5; D unclear. The CDR3 is 14 amino acids. CDR1 and CDR2 (germline): SGHRS, YFSETQ. Trimming took 2 bases from V and 1 from J, leaving 9 bases between them. CDR3 amino acids: CASSLRVPQETQYF. The DNA for the CDR3 is TGCGCCAGCAGCTTAAGGGTCCCCCAAGAGACCCAGTACTTC.

The V gene is TRBV7-2, the J gene TRBJ2-7, with no clear D. Trimming cost V 3 bases and J 3 bases, with 12 bases left between them. The CDR3 length is 14 residues. The germline CDR1 and CDR2 sequences are SGHTA and FQGNSA. In nucleotides, the CDR3 is TGTGCCAGCAGCTTCGGCCCGGAAAACTACGAGCAGTACTTC. This sequence encodes CASSFGPENYEQYF. The variable domain in full, with the rest retrieved from reference TRBV7-2 and TRBJ2-7, is GAGVSQSPSNKVTEKGKDVELRCDPISGHTALYWYRQSLGQGLEFLIYFQGNSAPDKSGLPSDRFSAERTGGSVSTLTIQRTQQEDSAVYLCASSFGPENYEQYFGPGTRLTVT.

This clonotype has more than one count but fewer than ten. The CDR3 loop is CASRLDDYNEQFF. The CDR3 DNA is TGTGCCAGTAGACTAGATGATTACAATGAGCAGTTCTTC. This rearrangement joins TRBV6-2 or TRBV6-3 to TRBJ2-1, with D perhaps TRBD2 (6 bases). Germline lookup yields CDR1 MNHEY and CDR2 SVGEGT. V was trimmed by 9 bases and J by 4 bases, leaving 13 bases between them. The CDR3 consists of 13 residues.

This clonotype appeared a few times. V gene TRBV7-2 combines with J gene TRBJ1-2; D may be TRBD1 (5 bases). The germline CDR1 and CDR2 sequences are SGHTA and FQGNSA. Deletions cut 5 bases from V and 4 bases from J, with 17 bases between. This CDR3 is 15 amino acids long. CDR3 in amino acids: CASSEGPGTLYGYTF. The CDR3 bases are TGTGCCAGCAGCGAGGGGCCCGGGACCCTCTATGGCTACACCTTC. The full variable domain, its missing parts supplied by reference TRBV7-2 and TRBJ1-2, is GAGVSQSPSNKVTEKGKDVELRCDPISGHTALYWYRQSLGQGLEFLIYFQGNSAPDKSGLPSDRFSAERTGGSVSTLTIQRTQQEDSAVYLCASSEGPGTLYGYTFGSGTRLTVV.

The chain uses TRBV6-5 and TRBJ2-7; possible D gene TRBD2, 5 bases. The CDR3 runs to 17 residues. Deletions cut 2 bases from V and 3 bases from J, with 20 bases between. The germline gives CDR1 MNHEY, CDR2 SVGAGI. CDR3 sequence: CASSYRRVIALNYEQYF. Written as DNA, the CDR3 is TGTGCCAGCAGTTACCGAAGGGTCATAGCGTTGAACTACGAGCAGTACTTC.

This clonotype turned up a few times. The rearrangement joins TRBV12-3 or TRBV12-4 to TRBJ2-1; D is perhaps TRBD1 (5 bases). This CDR3 region has 15 residues. Trimming pared 8 bases from V and 2 bases from J, leaving 16 bases between. Here the CDR3 DNA reads TGTGCCAGCGGACGGACACCCGAGGCCTACAATGAGCAGTTCTTC. This gives the protein CASGRTPEAYNEQFF.

The chain combines TRBV24-1 with TRBJ2-2; D is possibly TRBD1 (5 bases). V dropped 4 bases and J dropped 1 base, with 12 bases sitting between them. The CDR3 has 16 residues. CDR1 is KGHDR and CDR2 is SFDVKD in the germline V gene. This CDR3 reads CATSDIDSLNTGELFF. In DNA, the CDR3 is TGTGCCACCAGTGACATCGACAGCCTGAACACCGGGGAGCTGTTTTTT.